One and the same sample provided the 8 T cell receptor beta chains below, sequenced in a study of T cell responses to AZD1222 COVID-19 vaccine. Method: immunoSEQ multiplex PCR; TCRdb's copy keeps in-frame clones and lacks some. The sample has approximately 79,000 clones, about 88% seen once; the top ten hold 9.5% to 13%. The sequenced sample was peripheral blood, obtained on day 0 of AZD1222 vaccination. These receptors all come from an adult in good health.

The chain combines TRBV19 with TRBJ2-1; TRBD1 agrees at 10 bases. Trimming took 3 bases from V and 0 from J; bases not matched to a gene: 5. The germline V gene encodes CDR1 LNHDA and CDR2 SQIVND (reference sequence). The CDR3 totals 17 residues. The CDR3 nucleotides are TGTGCCAGTAGTATTTGGGGACAGGGGATCTCCTACAATGAGCAGTTCTTC. Translated, it gives CASSIWGQGISYNEQFF.

The chain recombines TRBV11-2 with TRBJ2-5; D remains ambiguous. V was clipped by 5 bases and J by 0 bases, with 4 bases between them. The length of the CDR3 is 12 residues. Germline loops: CDR1 SGHAT, CDR2 FQNNGV. The CDR3 reads CASSKYQETQYF. CDR3 sequence (DNA): TGTGCCAGCAGCAAGTACCAAGAGACCCAGTACTTC.

The table lists this clone with a count of one. V and J are TRBV6-4 and TRBJ2-1; no reliable D call. V lost 0 bases to trimming and J lost 0 bases, with 6 bases between them. Germline lookup yields CDR1 MRHNA and CDR2 SNTAGT. The CDR3 extends over 15 amino acids. In nucleotides, the CDR3 is TGTGCCAGCAGTGACTCGAGAGGCTCCTACAATGAGCAGTTCTTC. It encodes CASSDSRGSYNEQFF.

The sample holds a few counts of this clone. V and J are TRBV19 and TRBJ1-5; D call uncertain. The CDR3 is 14 residues long. Per the germline V gene, CDR1 is LNHDA and CDR2 is SQIVND (reference sequence). V was shortened by 9 bases and J by 0 bases, with 12 bases between the two germline ends. CDR3 sequence (DNA): TGTGCCAGCCAAGAGGCAAATAGCAATCAGCCCCAGCATTTT. Translation gives CASQEANSNQPQHF.

J is TRBJ2-1 and V is TRBV11-1; either TRBD1 or TRBD2 may fit D (5 bases each). V dropped 5 bases and J dropped 16 bases, with 15 bases sitting between them. Germline assignment: CDR1 SGHAT and CDR2 FQDESV (reference sequence). The CDR3 runs to 11 residues. CDR3 DNA: TGTGCCAGCAGCAGCCGGGACCTTACTTTCTTC. This sequence encodes CASSSRDLTFF.

The chain uses TRBV7-2 and TRBJ2-5, with a tentative D call TRBD2 (6 bases). This CDR3 has 16 amino acids. Trimming shortened V by 0 bases and J by 5 bases, and 16 bases separated the two germline ends. Germline assignment: CDR1 SGHTA and CDR2 FQGNSA. CDR3 DNA: TGTGCCAGCAGCTTAGCGCAGGGCGGGGACGGTGAGACCCAGTACTTC. As protein: CASSLAQGGDGETQYF.

V and J are TRBV7-9 and TRBJ2-1; the match to TRBD2 covers 8 bases. From germline, CDR1 is SEHNR and CDR2 FQNEAQ (reference sequence). The CDR3 has 15 amino acids. V trimming: 5 bases; J trimming: 6 bases; junction bases outside the gene matches: 9. The DNA of the CDR3 is TGTGCCAGCAGCCCGGTACTAGCGGACTTCAATGAGCAGTTCTTC. Its translation: CASSPVLADFNEQFF.

This clone came up many times. The chain uses TRBV30 and TRBJ1-6; no clear D. V gave up 1 base and J gave up 7 bases, with 14 bases separating them. From germline, CDR1 is GTSNPN and CDR2 SVGIG (reference sequence). The CDR3 contains 15 residues. The CDR3 protein is CAWSGWGSRNSPLHF. The CDR3 DNA reads TGTGCCTGGAGTGGTTGGGGATCGCGGAATTCACCCCTCCACTTT.